Listed below are T cell receptor beta chains from one sample, sequenced in a study of blood T cell repertoires in COVID-19. Sequencing was performed with immunoSEQ multiplex PCR; in TCRdb, only in-frame clones are kept and a portion is missing. The sample has around 75,000 clones; 88% are singletons. The sequencing sample was made of peripheral blood. These receptors were collected from a human donor in a cohort sampled during active COVID-19. Each CDR3 is given with its conserved first and last residue. D genes are given only for firm matches. Only some rows state a clone size, as once, few, many or a class for expanded clones.

cdr3_nt: TGTGCCAGCAGCTCGACCGGGCGGGGGACCGGCGAGCAGTACTTC
cdr3_aa: CASSSTGRGTGEQYF
d_call: TRBD2
v_call: TRBV7-9
j_call: TRBJ2-7
cdr3_length: 15
clone_size: few

cdr3_nt: TGTGCCAGCAGTGAGGGCCCGGGACAGGGCCAAGAGACCCAGTACTTC
cdr3_aa: CASSEGPGQGQETQYF
d_call: TRBD1
v_call: TRBV6-1
j_call: TRBJ2-5
cdr3_length: 16
clone_size: .

cdr3_nt: TGTGCCAGCAGCCAGGGACAGCTCTCCTACAATGAGCAGTTCTTC
cdr3_aa: CASSQGQLSYNEQFF
d_call: TRBD1
v_call: TRBV11-2
j_call: TRBJ2-1
cdr3_length: 15
clone_size: .

cdr3_nt: TGCGCCAGCAGCTTAATGGGGGCGGCCACTGAAGCTTTCTTT
cdr3_aa: CASSLMGAATEAFF
d_call: .
v_call: TRBV5-1
j_call: TRBJ1-1
cdr3_length: 14
clone_size: .

cdr3_nt: TGCAGCGCCGGGGGGGGCAGTAGCAATCAGCCCCAGCATTTT
cdr3_aa: CSAGGGSSNQPQHF
d_call: .
v_call: TRBV29-1
j_call: TRBJ1-5
cdr3_length: 14
clone_size: once

cdr3_nt: TGCGCCAGCAGCTTGGTTAGCAGCAGGGTTTCAGGGTACGAGCAGTACTTC
cdr3_aa: CASSLVSSRVSGYEQYF
d_call: .
v_call: TRBV5-1
j_call: TRBJ2-7
cdr3_length: 17
clone_size: .

cdr3_nt: TGTGCCAGCAGCCCCCCCGGGAGGCCCCAGCATTTT
cdr3_aa: CASSPPGRPQHF
d_call: .
v_call: TRBV12-3/TRBV12-4
j_call: TRBJ1-5
cdr3_length: 12
clone_size: once

cdr3_nt: TGTGCCAGCAGCTTAGTTGCTAGCGGGAGGTACGAGCAGTACTTC
cdr3_aa: CASSLVASGRYEQYF
d_call: TRBD2
v_call: TRBV7-9
j_call: TRBJ2-7
cdr3_length: 15
clone_size: few

cdr3_nt: TGTGCCAGCAGCCAAGCCATGGTGCGGGAGGTGCAGTTCTTC
cdr3_aa: CASSQAMVREVQFF
d_call: TRBD2
v_call: TRBV3-1/TRBV3-2
j_call: TRBJ2-1
cdr3_length: 14
clone_size: .

cdr3_nt: TGTGCCAGCAGCCCCCTAGCGGGAGTTCCCCAAGAGACCCAGTACTTC
cdr3_aa: CASSPLAGVPQETQYF
d_call: TRBD2
v_call: TRBV3-1/TRBV3-2
j_call: TRBJ2-5
cdr3_length: 16
clone_size: .

cdr3_nt: TGTGCCAGCAGCTTCCCACCAGGGGGAGAAGGCTACACCTTC
cdr3_aa: CASSFPPGGEGYTF
d_call: TRBD1
v_call: TRBV5-6
j_call: TRBJ1-2
cdr3_length: 14
clone_size: .

cdr3_nt: TGTGCCAGCAGCCAAGCCCGGGACAGTGAAGCTTTCTTT
cdr3_aa: CASSQARDSEAFF
d_call: TRBD1
v_call: TRBV3-1/TRBV3-2
j_call: TRBJ1-1
cdr3_length: 13
clone_size: once

cdr3_nt: TGTGCCAGCAGTGACAGGGGGCACGGAAACACCATATATTTT
cdr3_aa: CASSDRGHGNTIYF
d_call: TRBD1
v_call: TRBV6-6
j_call: TRBJ1-3
cdr3_length: 14
clone_size: .

cdr3_nt: TGTGCCAGCAGTTTAAACCCCTCCCAGGCCGCGAACACTGAAGCTTTCTTT
cdr3_aa: CASSLNPSQAANTEAFF
d_call: .
v_call: TRBV27
j_call: TRBJ1-1
cdr3_length: 17
clone_size: .

cdr3_nt: TGCACCAGCAGCCTGGACAGAATTAGGGCCCAGTACTTC
cdr3_aa: CTSSLDRIRAQYF
d_call: .
v_call: TRBV1
j_call: TRBJ2-5
cdr3_length: 13
clone_size: once

cdr3_nt: TGTGCCAGCAGGGACAGGGCCGGGGAGCTGTTTTTT
cdr3_aa: CASRDRAGELFF
d_call: TRBD1
v_call: TRBV6-6
j_call: TRBJ2-2
cdr3_length: 12
clone_size: .

cdr3_nt: TGTGCCAGCAGCTTGGGTTGGGGGGGTCATGAAGCTTTCTTT
cdr3_aa: CASSLGWGGHEAFF
d_call: .
v_call: TRBV11-2
j_call: TRBJ1-1
cdr3_length: 14
clone_size: .

cdr3_nt: TGTGCCAGCAGCTTGGGCGGGAGGGCCACAGATACGCAGTATTTT
cdr3_aa: CASSLGGRATDTQYF
d_call: TRBD2
v_call: TRBV5-4
j_call: TRBJ2-3
cdr3_length: 15
clone_size: .

cdr3_nt: TGTGCCAGCAGCGCGCGGGGACAGGGAGGGACGCCCGGGGAGCTGTTTTTT
cdr3_aa: CASSARGQGGTPGELFF
d_call: TRBD1
v_call: TRBV9
j_call: TRBJ2-2
cdr3_length: 17
clone_size: .

cdr3_nt: TGTGCCAGCAGCCCTGGGGGGCGGGAGAACCAAGAGACCCAGTACTTC
cdr3_aa: CASSPGGRENQETQYF
d_call: .
v_call: TRBV7-7
j_call: TRBJ2-5
cdr3_length: 16
clone_size: .

cdr3_nt: TGTGCCAGCAGCTTGTGGGAGTCGGGTGATACGCAGTATTTT
cdr3_aa: CASSLWESGDTQYF
d_call: .
v_call: TRBV7-9
j_call: TRBJ2-3
cdr3_length: 14
clone_size: .

cdr3_nt: TGTGCCAGCAGTCCTCACGGGGGTCCTGAAGCTTTCTTT
cdr3_aa: CASSPHGGPEAFF
d_call: .
v_call: TRBV27
j_call: TRBJ1-1
cdr3_length: 13
clone_size: .

cdr3_nt: TGTGCCAGCAGTGACTCAGGGCCGGGCAATCAGCCCCAGCATTTT
cdr3_aa: CASSDSGPGNQPQHF
d_call: .
v_call: TRBV25-1
j_call: TRBJ1-5
cdr3_length: 15
clone_size: .

cdr3_nt: TGTGCCAGCACATTGGCGGGAGGCTCCACAGATACGCAGTATTTT
cdr3_aa: CASTLAGGSTDTQYF
d_call: TRBD2
v_call: TRBV28
j_call: TRBJ2-3
cdr3_length: 15
clone_size: .

cdr3_nt: TGTGCCAGCAGCTTTTTCGGCCTAGGGGCCCAAGAGACCCAGTACTTC
cdr3_aa: CASSFFGLGAQETQYF
d_call: .
v_call: TRBV7-2
j_call: TRBJ2-5
cdr3_length: 16
clone_size: once

cdr3_nt: TGTGCCAGCAGCTTAGCTTACTACAATGAGCAGTTCTTC
cdr3_aa: CASSLAYYNEQFF
d_call: .
v_call: TRBV7-9
j_call: TRBJ2-1
cdr3_length: 13
clone_size: .

cdr3_nt: TGCGCCAGCAGCCAGACTACAGGGTTAAGGGGAGATACGCAGTATTTT
cdr3_aa: CASSQTTGLRGDTQYF
d_call: .
v_call: TRBV4-1
j_call: TRBJ2-3
cdr3_length: 16
clone_size: .

cdr3_nt: TGTGCCAGCAGTACCGGACAGGGAGGTGATACGCAGTATTTT
cdr3_aa: CASSTGQGGDTQYF
d_call: TRBD1
v_call: TRBV6-5
j_call: TRBJ2-3
cdr3_length: 14
clone_size: .

cdr3_nt: TGTGCCAGCAGTTTCGCACGATCAGGGAACAGACATTGGTCCGGGGAGCTGTTTTTT
cdr3_aa: CASSFARSGNRHWSGELFF
d_call: .
v_call: TRBV27
j_call: TRBJ2-2
cdr3_length: 19
clone_size: once

cdr3_nt: TGTGCCAGCAGCCAAGATCCTGGCGGCCAGCCCCAGCATTTT
cdr3_aa: CASSQDPGGQPQHF
d_call: .
v_call: TRBV4-2
j_call: TRBJ1-5
cdr3_length: 14
clone_size: .

cdr3_nt: TGTGCCAGCAGCTTATCTGCAGACTATGGCTACACCTTC
cdr3_aa: CASSLSADYGYTF
d_call: .
v_call: TRBV5-6
j_call: TRBJ1-2
cdr3_length: 13
clone_size: .

cdr3_nt: TGTGCCAGCAGGTGGGGGGATGGACAAGAGACCCAGTACTTC
cdr3_aa: CASRWGDGQETQYF
d_call: .
v_call: TRBV6-6
j_call: TRBJ2-5
cdr3_length: 14
clone_size: .

cdr3_nt: TGCGCCAGCAGCGTACAAGCCGGGACTAGCGGGAGGGAGCAGTTCTTC
cdr3_aa: CASSVQAGTSGREQFF
d_call: TRBD2
v_call: TRBV5-1
j_call: TRBJ2-1
cdr3_length: 16
clone_size: .

cdr3_nt: TGTGCCAGCAGCCCCGGGACAGGGGTCGACGAGCAGTACTTC
cdr3_aa: CASSPGTGVDEQYF
d_call: TRBD1
v_call: TRBV7-2
j_call: TRBJ2-7
cdr3_length: 14
clone_size: .

cdr3_nt: TGCGCCAGCAGCTGGAGGACAGGGGCTGGGGGTGAGCAGTTCTTC
cdr3_aa: CASSWRTGAGGEQFF
d_call: TRBD1
v_call: TRBV5-1
j_call: TRBJ2-1
cdr3_length: 15
clone_size: .

cdr3_nt: TGTGCCAGCAGCTTGGCTTACAGACCCTACGAGCAGTACTTC
cdr3_aa: CASSLAYRPYEQYF
d_call: .
v_call: TRBV5-6
j_call: TRBJ2-7
cdr3_length: 14
clone_size: .

cdr3_nt: TGTGCCAGCAGCCCGACAGGGTACGAGCAGTACTTC
cdr3_aa: CASSPTGYEQYF
d_call: TRBD1
v_call: TRBV7-2
j_call: TRBJ2-7
cdr3_length: 12
clone_size: .

cdr3_nt: TGCGCCAGCAGCTTTGGGAGCTCTGGGGCCAACGTCCTGACTTTC
cdr3_aa: CASSFGSSGANVLTF
d_call: .
v_call: TRBV5-1
j_call: TRBJ2-6
cdr3_length: 15
clone_size: .

cdr3_nt: TGTGCCAGCAGTGGCCTCGTGCTTTGGAGTCAGGGGACCCAGTACTTC
cdr3_aa: CASSGLVLWSQGTQYF
d_call: .
v_call: TRBV6-1
j_call: TRBJ2-5
cdr3_length: 16
clone_size: .

cdr3_nt: TGTGCCAGCAGCTCTTCGAAGGGGGCGTATGGCTACACCTTC
cdr3_aa: CASSSSKGAYGYTF
d_call: TRBD1
v_call: TRBV7-9
j_call: TRBJ1-2
cdr3_length: 14
clone_size: .

cdr3_nt: TGTGCCAGTAGTATTTTGCAGGGGTCGAACACTGAAGCTTTCTTT
cdr3_aa: CASSILQGSNTEAFF
d_call: .
v_call: TRBV19
j_call: TRBJ1-1
cdr3_length: 15
clone_size: .

cdr3_nt: TGCGCCAGCAGCTTGGCTGACTCTCAGACCGGGGAGCTGTTTTTT
cdr3_aa: CASSLADSQTGELFF
d_call: .
v_call: TRBV5-1
j_call: TRBJ2-2
cdr3_length: 15
clone_size: .

cdr3_nt: TGTGCCAGCAGCTTTTCAGGGGTGGATCAGCCCCAGCATTTT
cdr3_aa: CASSFSGVDQPQHF
d_call: .
v_call: TRBV7-9
j_call: TRBJ1-5
cdr3_length: 14
clone_size: few

cdr3_nt: TGTGCCAGCGGGGGACAGGGTGACACTGAAGCTTTCTTT
cdr3_aa: CASGGQGDTEAFF
d_call: TRBD1
v_call: TRBV6-5
j_call: TRBJ1-1
cdr3_length: 13
clone_size: .

cdr3_nt: TGTGCCAGCAGCTTTGGAGGGACTATCACAGATACGCAGTATTTT
cdr3_aa: CASSFGGTITDTQYF
d_call: TRBD2
v_call: TRBV11-2
j_call: TRBJ2-3
cdr3_length: 15
clone_size: .

cdr3_nt: TGCGCCAGCAGCTTGGCAGGAGGGGGCATAGGGGACACTGAAGCTTTCTTT
cdr3_aa: CASSLAGGGIGDTEAFF
d_call: TRBD1
v_call: TRBV5-1
j_call: TRBJ1-1
cdr3_length: 17
clone_size: .